The 5 T cell receptor beta chains presented below share a single source sample, sequenced in a study of T-cell reconstitution after alpha-beta-depleted transplantation in children. Unique molecular identifiers were built into the TCRbeta library. Each CDR3 protein is one row after TCRdb ran MiXCR on the PCR reads. The sample holds some 550,000 distinct CDR3 sequences, 23% seen once. Sequenced material: PBMCs, mostly from graft donor cells, taken 360 days after TCRalphabeta/CD19-depleted stem cell transplant. The receptors stem from a boy in the first two years of life who had a stem cell transplant for acute myeloid leukemia, so the T cells may come from the graft donor.

This clonotype was picked up a small number of times. This chain links TRBV28 with TRBJ2-3; 7 bases are shared with TRBD2. The CDR3 is made up of 14 amino acids. Germline CDR1 is MDHEN and CDR2 is SYDVKM. With 3 bases clipped from V and 4 bases from J, the junction kept 4 bases outside the gene matches. For the CDR3, the DNA is TGTGCCAGCAGTTTTTGGGAGGGTCCAGATACGCAGTATTTT. Protein product: CASSFWEGPDTQYF.

The rearrangement uses TRBV5-6 and TRBJ1-3; 7 bases line up with TRBD1. This CDR3 spans 18 amino acids. Per the germline V gene, CDR1 is SGHDT and CDR2 is YYEEEE. Trimming removed 3 bases from V and 0 bases from J; junction bases left unmatched: 12. The CDR3 DNA follows: TGTGCCAGCAGCTCGTCCAAAAGGGGACAGCTCTCTGGAAACACCATATATTTT. Translating it yields CASSSSKRGQLSGNTIYF.

The chain joins TRBV20-1 to TRBJ1-5, with no clear D. Germline CDR1 is DFQATT and CDR2 is SNEGSKA (reference sequence). V was cut by 0 bases and J by 3 bases, with 9 bases left in between. The CDR3 covers 14 residues. The CDR3 sequence: CSARDPGYNQPQHF. The CDR3 coding sequence is TGCAGTGCTAGAGATCCTGGTTACAATCAGCCCCAGCATTTT.

There are many counts of this clonotype. The chain has TRBV12-3 or TRBV12-4 and TRBJ1-1; D is possibly TRBD1 (5 bases). V was shortened by 1 base and J by 1 base, with 10 bases between the two germline ends. The CDR3 covers 15 residues. CDR3 sequence (DNA): TGTGCCAGCAGTTTAGGCCAGGGCGGGAACACTGAAGCTTTCTTT. Its translation: CASSLGQGGNTEAFF.

Of note for this clonotype: This may stem from a read error, because a much larger clone lies one nucleotide away. The chain is built from TRBV20-1 and TRBJ2-1; 9 nucleotides match TRBD1. V lost 7 bases and J lost 2; bases outside the gene matches: 9. Germline V gene data show CDR1 as DFQATT and CDR2 as SNEGSKA (reference sequence). CDR3 length: 15 amino acids. CDR3 loop: CSDRIRDRAYNEQFF. Written as DNA, the CDR3 is TGCAGTGATAGGATCCGGGACAGGGCCTACAATGAGCAGTTCTTC.